This T cell receptor beta chain derives from a study of T cells in Graves' hyperthyroidism and ophthalmopathy. As to this clonotype: Its antigen remains unknown.

Study-wide results and caveats: Model output signaled ophthalmopathy a median 6.5 months ahead of onset.

In the ophthalmopathy cohort, Clinical Activity Score was at least 3, NOSPECS grade at least 4, and duration under 3 months. The TCR beta CDR3 regions underwent amplification using RNA transcripts as the source. With the HTBI primer set, the TCR CDR3 went through a first round of RT-PCR. TCRdb passed the multiplex PCR reads through MiXCR, listing each CDR3 protein once. The data hold 200,000 to 250,000 distinct CDR3 sequences, with around 25% observed a single time. CDR3 length: 16 amino acids. V gave up 0 bases and J gave up 3 bases; unmatched junction bases: 9. CDR1 and CDR2 (germline): SGHDT, YYEEEE.

Sequenced sample: blood. The genes are TRBV5-6 and TRBJ2-7; 7 nucleotides align to TRBD2. The sequence was collected from a woman in her 40s with Graves' ophthalmopathy. CDR3: CASSLGASGYFYEQYF. The CDR3 DNA sequence: TGTGCCAGCAGCTTGGGGGCTAGCGGCTATTTCTACGAGCAGTACTTC.